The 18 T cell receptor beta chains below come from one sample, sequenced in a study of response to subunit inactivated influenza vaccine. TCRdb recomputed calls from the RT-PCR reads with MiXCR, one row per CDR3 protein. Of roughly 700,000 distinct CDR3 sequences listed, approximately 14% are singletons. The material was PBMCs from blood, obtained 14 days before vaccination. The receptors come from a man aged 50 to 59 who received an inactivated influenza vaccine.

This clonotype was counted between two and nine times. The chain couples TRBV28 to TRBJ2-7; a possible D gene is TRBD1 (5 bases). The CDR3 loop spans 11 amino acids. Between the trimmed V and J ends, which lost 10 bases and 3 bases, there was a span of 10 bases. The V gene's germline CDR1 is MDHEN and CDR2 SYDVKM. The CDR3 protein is CAISQDYEQYF. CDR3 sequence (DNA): TGTGCCATATCACAGGACTACGAGCAGTACTTC. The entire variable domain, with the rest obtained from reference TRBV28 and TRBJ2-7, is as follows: DVKVTQSSRYLVKRTGEKVFLECVQDMDHENMFWYRQDPGLGLRLIYFSYDVKMKEKGDIPEGYSVSREKKERFSLILESASTNQTSMYLCAISQDYEQYFGPGTRLTVT.

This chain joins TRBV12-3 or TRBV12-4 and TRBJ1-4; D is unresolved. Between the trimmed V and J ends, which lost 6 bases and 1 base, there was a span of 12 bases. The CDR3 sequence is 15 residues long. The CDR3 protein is CASSSGRKTNEKLFF. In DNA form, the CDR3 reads TGTGCCAGCAGCTCCGGACGGAAAACTAATGAAAAACTGTTTTTT.

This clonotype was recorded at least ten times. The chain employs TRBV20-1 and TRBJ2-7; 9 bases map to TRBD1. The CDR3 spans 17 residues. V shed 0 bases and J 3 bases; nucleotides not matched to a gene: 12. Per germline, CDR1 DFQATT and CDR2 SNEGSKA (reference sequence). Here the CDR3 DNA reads TGCAGTGCTAGAGATAAAAAGGGGGACAGGGTCGACTACGAGCAGTACTTC. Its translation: CSARDKKGDRVDYEQYF.

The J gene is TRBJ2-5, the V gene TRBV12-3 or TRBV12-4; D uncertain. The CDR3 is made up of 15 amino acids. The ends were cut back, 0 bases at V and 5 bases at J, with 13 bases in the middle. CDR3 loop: CASSLAPTLGETQYF. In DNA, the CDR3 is TGTGCCAGCAGTTTAGCGCCAACATTAGGGGAGACCCAGTACTTC.

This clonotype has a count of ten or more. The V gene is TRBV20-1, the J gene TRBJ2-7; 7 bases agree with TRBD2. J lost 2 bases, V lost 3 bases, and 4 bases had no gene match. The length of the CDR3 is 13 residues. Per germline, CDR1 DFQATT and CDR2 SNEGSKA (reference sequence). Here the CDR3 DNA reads TGCAGTGCTAGCAGGGACTATCCCTACGAGCAGTACTTC. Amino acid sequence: CSASRDYPYEQYF.

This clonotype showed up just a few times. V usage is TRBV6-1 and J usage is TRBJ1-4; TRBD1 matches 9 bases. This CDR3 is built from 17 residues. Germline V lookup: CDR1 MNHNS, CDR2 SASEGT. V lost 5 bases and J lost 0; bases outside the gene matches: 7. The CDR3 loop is CASSIGQGTATNEKLFF. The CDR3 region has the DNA TGTGCCAGCAGTATCGGACAGGGGACGGCAACTAATGAAAAACTGTTTTTT.

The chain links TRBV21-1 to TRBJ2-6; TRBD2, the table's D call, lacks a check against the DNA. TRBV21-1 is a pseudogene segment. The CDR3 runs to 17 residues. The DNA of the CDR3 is TGTGCCAGCAGCAAGGCCAGGGAGGACCCTGGGGCCAACGTCCTGACTTTC. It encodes CASSKAREDPGANVLTF.

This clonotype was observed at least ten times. For the CDR3, the DNA is TGTGCCAGCAGTTTATACCCGGTTAACTATGGCTACACCTTC. It is translated as CASSLYPVNYGYTF. The rearrangement joins TRBV28 to TRBJ1-2, with D unresolved. The CDR3 runs to 14 residues. Germline V gives CDR1 MDHEN, CDR2 SYDVKM. The V end lost 1 base, the J end lost 1 base, and 7 bases lay between the germline ends.

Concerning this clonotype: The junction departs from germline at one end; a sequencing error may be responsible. The CDR3 DNA follows: TGCAGTGCTTCTAGCGCAGGGGCCAACACAGAAGCTTTCTTT. Translation gives CSASSAGANTEAFF. This chain uses TRBV20-1 with TRBJ1-1; D may be TRBD1 (6 bases). There are 14 residues in the CDR3. Germline V gene sequence: CDR1 DFQATT, CDR2 SNEGSKA (reference sequence).

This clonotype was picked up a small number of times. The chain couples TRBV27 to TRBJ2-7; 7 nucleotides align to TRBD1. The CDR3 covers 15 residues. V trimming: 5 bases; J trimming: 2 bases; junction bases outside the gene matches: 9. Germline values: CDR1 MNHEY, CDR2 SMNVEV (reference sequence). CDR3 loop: CASSPGQPKAYEQYF. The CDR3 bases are TGTGCCAGCAGTCCGGGACAGCCTAAAGCCTACGAGCAGTACTTC.

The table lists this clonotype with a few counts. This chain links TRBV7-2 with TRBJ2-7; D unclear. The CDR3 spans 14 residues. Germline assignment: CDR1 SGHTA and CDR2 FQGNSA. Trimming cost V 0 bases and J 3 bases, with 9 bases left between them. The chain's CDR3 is CASSLATRDYEQYF. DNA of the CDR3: TGTGCCAGCAGCTTAGCCACCAGAGACTACGAGCAGTACTTC.

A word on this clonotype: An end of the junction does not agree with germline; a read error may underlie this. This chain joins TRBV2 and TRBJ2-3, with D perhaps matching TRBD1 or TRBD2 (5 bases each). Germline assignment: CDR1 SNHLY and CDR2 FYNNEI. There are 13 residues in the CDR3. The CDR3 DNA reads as TGTGCCAGCAGGGGACGGACCACAGATACGCTGTATTTT. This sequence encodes CASRGRTTDTLYF.

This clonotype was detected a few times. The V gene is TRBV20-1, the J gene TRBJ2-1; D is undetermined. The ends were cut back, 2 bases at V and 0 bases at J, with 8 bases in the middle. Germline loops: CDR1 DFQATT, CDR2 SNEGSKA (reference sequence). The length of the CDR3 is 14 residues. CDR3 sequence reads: CSARSRSSYNEQFF. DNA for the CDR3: TGCAGTGCTAGATCCAGAAGCTCCTACAATGAGCAGTTCTTC.

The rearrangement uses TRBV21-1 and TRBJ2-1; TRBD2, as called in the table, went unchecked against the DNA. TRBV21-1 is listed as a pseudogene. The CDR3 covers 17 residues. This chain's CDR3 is CARQREEREKQYNEQFF. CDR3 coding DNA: TGTGCCAGACAACGGGAGGAGCGGGAGAAACAATACAATGAGCAGTTCTTC.

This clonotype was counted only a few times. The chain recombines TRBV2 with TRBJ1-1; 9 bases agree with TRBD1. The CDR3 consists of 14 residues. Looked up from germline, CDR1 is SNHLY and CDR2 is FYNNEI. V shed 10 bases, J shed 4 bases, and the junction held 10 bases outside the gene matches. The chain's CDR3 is CAIPGQGRVTEAFF. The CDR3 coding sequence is TGTGCCATCCCGGGACAGGGTCGAGTCACTGAAGCTTTCTTT. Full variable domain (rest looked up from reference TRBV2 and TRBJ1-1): EPEVTQTPSHQVTQMGQEVILRCVPISNHLYFYWYRQILGQKVEFLVSFYNNEISEKSEIFDDQFSVERPDGSNFTLKIRSTKLEDSAMYFCAIPGQGRVTEAFFGQGTRLTVV.

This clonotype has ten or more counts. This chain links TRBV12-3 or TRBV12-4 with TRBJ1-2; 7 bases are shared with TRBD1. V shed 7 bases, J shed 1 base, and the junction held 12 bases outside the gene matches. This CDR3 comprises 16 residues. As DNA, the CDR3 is TGTGCCAGCATCCCCGGCTCGGGACAGATTAACTATGGCTACACCTTC. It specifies CASIPGSGQINYGYTF.

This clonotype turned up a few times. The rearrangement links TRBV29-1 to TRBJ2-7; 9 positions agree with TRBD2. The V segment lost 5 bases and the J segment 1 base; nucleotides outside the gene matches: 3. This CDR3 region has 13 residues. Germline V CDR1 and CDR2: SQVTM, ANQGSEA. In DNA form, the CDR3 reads TGCAGCGTTTCAGCGGGAGGATCCTACGAGCAGTACTTC. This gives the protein CSVSAGGSYEQYF.

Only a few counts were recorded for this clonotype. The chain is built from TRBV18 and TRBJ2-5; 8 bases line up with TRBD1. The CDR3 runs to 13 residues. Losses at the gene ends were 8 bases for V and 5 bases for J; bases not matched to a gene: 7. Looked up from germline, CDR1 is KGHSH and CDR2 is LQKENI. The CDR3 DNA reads TGTGCCAGCCGGACAGGGATGAGGGAGACCCAGTACTTC. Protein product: CASRTGMRETQYF.